Shown below are 5 T cell receptor beta chains from a single sample sequenced in a study of cytomegalovirus exposure and HLA in healthy donors. A multiplex PCR was run with 60 Vbeta primers and 13 Jbeta primers. The method was immunoSEQ multiplex PCR; TCRdb's version includes in-frame clones alone and lacks a portion of them. This table has roughly 190,000 clones, around 75% appearing once. Sequenced material: PBMCs. These receptors were collected from a woman between 25 and 40 years old in good health and CMV-seropositive.

This chain connects TRBV27 to TRBJ1-1, with TRBD1 matching over 9 bases. Germline V gene sequence: CDR1 MNHEY, CDR2 SMNVEV (reference sequence). The trim removed 2 bases at V and 5 bases at J, leaving 3 bases unmatched. The CDR3 consists of 14 residues. For the CDR3, the DNA is TGTGCCAGCAGTTTAGCGACAGGGGGGACTGAAGCTTTCTTT. It translates to CASSLATGGTEAFF.

This clone was recorded only once. This rearrangement joins TRBV6-5 to TRBJ1-2; 8 nucleotides match TRBD1. V was pared by 10 bases and J by 6 bases, with 13 bases of the junction left unmatched. The CDR3 has 14 amino acids. Germline lookup yields CDR1 MNHEY and CDR2 SVGAGI. In nucleotides, the CDR3 is TGTGCCACCCTACTGGGGCAGGGGGCGCATGGCTACACCTTC. Amino acid sequence: CATLLGQGAHGYTF.

The rearrangement joins TRBV7-9 to TRBJ1-1; 9 positions agree with TRBD1. The CDR3 is 17 residues long. CDR1 and CDR2 from the germline V gene are SEHNR and FQNEAQ (reference sequence). V dropped 5 bases and J dropped 4; count of bases not matched to a gene: 14. CDR3 region: CASSPGTGRAVGTEAFF. In DNA form, the CDR3 reads TGTGCCAGCAGCCCCGGGACAGGGAGAGCTGTAGGCACTGAAGCTTTCTTT.

The CDR3 nucleotides are TGTGCCAGCAGTTCCGGGACAGGGATGGGAGAGACCCAGTACTTC. This encodes CASSSGTGMGETQYF. The rearrangement uses TRBV28 and TRBJ2-5, with 9 bases fitting TRBD1. The germline CDR1 and CDR2 sequences are MDHEN and SYDVKM. The CDR3 is 15 residues long. The V segment lost 4 bases and the J segment 4 bases; nucleotides outside the gene matches: 7.

The gene calls are TRBV14 and TRBJ1-2, with D unresolved. Trimming left V 4 bases short and J 2 bases short, with 8 bases between. This CDR3 is 13 amino acids long. Germline-derived CDR1 and CDR2 are SGHDN and FVKESK. This chain's CDR3 is CASSPGRNYGYTF. The CDR3 bases are TGTGCCAGCAGCCCCGGGAGGAACTATGGCTACACCTTC.